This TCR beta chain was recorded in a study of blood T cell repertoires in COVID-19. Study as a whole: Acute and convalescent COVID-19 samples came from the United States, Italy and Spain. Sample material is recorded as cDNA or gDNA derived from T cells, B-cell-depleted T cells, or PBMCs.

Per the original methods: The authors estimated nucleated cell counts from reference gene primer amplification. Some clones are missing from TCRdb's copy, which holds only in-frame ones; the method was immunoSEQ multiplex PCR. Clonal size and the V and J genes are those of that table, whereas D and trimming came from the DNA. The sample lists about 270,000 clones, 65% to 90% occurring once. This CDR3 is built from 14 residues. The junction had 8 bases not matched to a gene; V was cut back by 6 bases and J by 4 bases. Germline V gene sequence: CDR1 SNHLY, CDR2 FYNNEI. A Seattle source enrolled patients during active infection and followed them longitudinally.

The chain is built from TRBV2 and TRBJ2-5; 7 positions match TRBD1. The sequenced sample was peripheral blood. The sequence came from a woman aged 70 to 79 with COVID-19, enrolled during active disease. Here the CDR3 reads CASRHRGLGETQYF. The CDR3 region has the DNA TGTGCCAGCAGGCACAGGGGATTAGGAGAGACCCAGTACTTC.